This TCR beta chain was retrieved from a study of CD8 T cells in ankylosing spondylitis. Findings and limits, study-wide: Fewer than ten highly homologous variants made up a TCR beta motif that seemed to typify ankylosing spondylitis blood.

CDR1 is SGHRS and CDR2 is YFSETQ in the germline V gene. The V and J ends lost 1 base and 5 bases respectively, with 9 bases between them. The CDR3 spans 13 residues. In the case of this clonotype: Its target is unknown.

By quantitative 5'-RACE with molecular barcodes, the TCR beta libraries were made. MiXCR was run by TCRdb on the 5' RACE reads, yielding one entry per CDR3 protein. The sample includes about 450,000 distinct CDR3 sequences, around 26% seen only once; the top ten take roughly 1%. The gene calls are TRBV5-1 and TRBJ2-5, with D tentatively TRBD1 (6 bases). This sequence was found in a male donor with ankylosing spondylitis. What was sequenced was blood, either unsorted or a sorted T cell fraction (not recorded which). DNA of the CDR3: TGCGCCAGCAGCTTGCCAGGGGACGAGACCCAGTACTTC. It yields the protein CASSLPGDETQYF. The variable domain in full, completed from reference TRBV5-1 and TRBJ2-5, reads KAGVTQTPRYLIKTRGQQVTLSCSPISGHRSVSWYQQTPGQGLQFLFEYFSETQRNKGNFPGRFSGRQFSNSRSEMNVSTLELGDSALYLCASSLPGDETQYFGPGTRLLVL.